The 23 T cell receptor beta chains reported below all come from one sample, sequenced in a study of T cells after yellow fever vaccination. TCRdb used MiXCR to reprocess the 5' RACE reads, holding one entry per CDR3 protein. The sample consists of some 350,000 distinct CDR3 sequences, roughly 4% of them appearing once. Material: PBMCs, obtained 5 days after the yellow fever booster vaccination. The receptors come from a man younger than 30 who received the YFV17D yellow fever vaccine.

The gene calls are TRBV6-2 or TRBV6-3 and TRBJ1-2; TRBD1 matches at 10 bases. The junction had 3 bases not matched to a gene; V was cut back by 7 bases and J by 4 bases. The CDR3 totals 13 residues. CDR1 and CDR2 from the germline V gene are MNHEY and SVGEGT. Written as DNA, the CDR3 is TGTGCCAGCAAGACAGGGGGCGGCTATGGCTACACCTTC. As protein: CASKTGGGYGYTF.

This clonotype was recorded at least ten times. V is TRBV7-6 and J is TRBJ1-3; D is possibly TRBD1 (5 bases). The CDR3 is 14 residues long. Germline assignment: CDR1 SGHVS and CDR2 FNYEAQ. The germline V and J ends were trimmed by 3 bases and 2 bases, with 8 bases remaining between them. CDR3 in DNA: TGTGCCAGCAGCTTGAGGGGAGCTGGAAACACCATATATTTT. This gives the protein CASSLRGAGNTIYF.

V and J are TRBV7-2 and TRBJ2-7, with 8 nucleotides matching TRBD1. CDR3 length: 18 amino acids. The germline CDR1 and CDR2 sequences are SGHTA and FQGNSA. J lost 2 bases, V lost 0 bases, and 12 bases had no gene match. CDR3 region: CASSLARQDRAITYEQYF. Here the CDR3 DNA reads TGTGCCAGCAGCTTAGCCCGACAGGACAGGGCAATAACCTACGAGCAGTACTTC.

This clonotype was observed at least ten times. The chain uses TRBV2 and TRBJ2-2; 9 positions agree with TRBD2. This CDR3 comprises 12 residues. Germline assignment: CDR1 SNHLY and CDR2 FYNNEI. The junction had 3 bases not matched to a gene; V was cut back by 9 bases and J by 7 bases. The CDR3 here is CARGLANGELFF. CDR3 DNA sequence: TGTGCCAGAGGACTAGCGAACGGGGAGCTGTTTTTT.

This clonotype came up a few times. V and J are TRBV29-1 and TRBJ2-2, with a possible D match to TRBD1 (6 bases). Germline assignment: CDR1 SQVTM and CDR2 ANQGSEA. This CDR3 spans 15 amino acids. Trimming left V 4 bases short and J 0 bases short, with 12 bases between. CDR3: CSVGGQSTNTGELFF. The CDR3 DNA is TGCAGCGTTGGTGGACAGTCGACGAACACCGGGGAGCTGTTTTTT.

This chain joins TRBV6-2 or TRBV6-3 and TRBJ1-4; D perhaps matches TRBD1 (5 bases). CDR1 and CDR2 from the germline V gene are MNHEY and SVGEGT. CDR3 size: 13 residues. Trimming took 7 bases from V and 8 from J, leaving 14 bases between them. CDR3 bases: TGTGCCAGCACCCGACGGGGGAGAGAAAAACTGTTTTTT. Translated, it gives CASTRRGREKLFF.

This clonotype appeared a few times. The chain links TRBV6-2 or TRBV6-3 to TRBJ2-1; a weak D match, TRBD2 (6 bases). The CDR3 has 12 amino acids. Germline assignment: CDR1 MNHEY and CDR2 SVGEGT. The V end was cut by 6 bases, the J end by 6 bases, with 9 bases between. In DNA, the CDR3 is TGTGCCAGCAGGACCGGGGGCAATGAGCAGTTCTTC. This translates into CASRTGGNEQFF.

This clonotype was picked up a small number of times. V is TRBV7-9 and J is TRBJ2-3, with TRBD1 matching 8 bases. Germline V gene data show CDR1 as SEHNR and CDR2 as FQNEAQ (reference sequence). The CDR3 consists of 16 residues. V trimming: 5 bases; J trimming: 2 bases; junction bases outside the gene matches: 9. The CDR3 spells CASSVDRDRPTDTQYF. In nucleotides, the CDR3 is TGTGCCAGCAGCGTGGACCGGGACAGGCCCACAGATACGCAGTATTTT.

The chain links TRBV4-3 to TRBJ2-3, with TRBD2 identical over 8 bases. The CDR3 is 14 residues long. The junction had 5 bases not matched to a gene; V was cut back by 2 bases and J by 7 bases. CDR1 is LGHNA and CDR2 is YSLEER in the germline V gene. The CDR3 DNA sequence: TGCGCCAGCAGCCAACAGCGGGGGCAGAATACGCAGTATTTT. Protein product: CASSQQRGQNTQYF.

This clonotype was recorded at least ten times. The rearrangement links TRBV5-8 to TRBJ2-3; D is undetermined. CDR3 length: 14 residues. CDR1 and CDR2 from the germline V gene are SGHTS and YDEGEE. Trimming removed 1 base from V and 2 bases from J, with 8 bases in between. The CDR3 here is CASSLSTATDTQYF. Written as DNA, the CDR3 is TGTGCCAGCAGCTTGAGTACAGCCACAGATACGCAGTATTTT.

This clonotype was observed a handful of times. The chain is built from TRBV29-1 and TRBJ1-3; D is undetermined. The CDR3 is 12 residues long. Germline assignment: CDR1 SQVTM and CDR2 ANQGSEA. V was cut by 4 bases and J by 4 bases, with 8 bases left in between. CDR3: CSVGTGGNTIYF. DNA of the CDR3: TGCAGCGTTGGGACGGGAGGAAACACCATATATTTT.

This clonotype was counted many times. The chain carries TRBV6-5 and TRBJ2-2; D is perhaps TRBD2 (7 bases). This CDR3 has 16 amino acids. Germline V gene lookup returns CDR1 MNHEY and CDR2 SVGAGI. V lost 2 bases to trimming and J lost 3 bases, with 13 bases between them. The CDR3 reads CASSYEGGADTGELFF. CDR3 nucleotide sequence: TGTGCCAGCAGTTACGAGGGGGGGGCCGACACCGGGGAGCTGTTTTTT.

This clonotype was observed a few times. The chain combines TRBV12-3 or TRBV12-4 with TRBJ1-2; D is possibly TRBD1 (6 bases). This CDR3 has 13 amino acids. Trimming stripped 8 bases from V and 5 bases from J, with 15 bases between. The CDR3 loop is CASGAGEEYGYTF. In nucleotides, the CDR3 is TGTGCCAGCGGGGCAGGGGAAGAATATGGCTACACCTTC.

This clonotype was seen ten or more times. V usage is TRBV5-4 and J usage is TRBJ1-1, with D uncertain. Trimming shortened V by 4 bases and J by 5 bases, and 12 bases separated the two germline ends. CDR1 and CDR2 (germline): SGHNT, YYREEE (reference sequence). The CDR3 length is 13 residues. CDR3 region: CASSPGLGTEAFF. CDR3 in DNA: TGTGCCAGCAGCCCGGGCCTGGGGACTGAAGCTTTCTTT. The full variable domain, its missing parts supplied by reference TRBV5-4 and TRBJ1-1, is ETGVTQSPTHLIKTRGQQVTLRCSSQSGHNTVSWYQQALGQGPQFIFQYYREEENGRGNFPPRFSGLQFPNYSSELNVNALELDDSALYLCASSPGLGTEAFFGQGTRLTVV.

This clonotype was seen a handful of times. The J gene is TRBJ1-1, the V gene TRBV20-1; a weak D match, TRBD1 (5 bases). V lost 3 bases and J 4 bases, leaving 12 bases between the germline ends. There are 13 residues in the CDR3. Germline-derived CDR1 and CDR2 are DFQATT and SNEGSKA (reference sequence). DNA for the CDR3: TGCAGTGCTAGCCTCCTTCAGGGCACTGAAGCTTTCTTT. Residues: CSASLLQGTEAFF.

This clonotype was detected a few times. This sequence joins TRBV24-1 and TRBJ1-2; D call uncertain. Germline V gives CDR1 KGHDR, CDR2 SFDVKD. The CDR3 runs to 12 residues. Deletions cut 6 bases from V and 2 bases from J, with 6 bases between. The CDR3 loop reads CATSNQNYGYTF. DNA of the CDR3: TGTGCCACCAGTAACCAAAACTATGGCTACACCTTC.

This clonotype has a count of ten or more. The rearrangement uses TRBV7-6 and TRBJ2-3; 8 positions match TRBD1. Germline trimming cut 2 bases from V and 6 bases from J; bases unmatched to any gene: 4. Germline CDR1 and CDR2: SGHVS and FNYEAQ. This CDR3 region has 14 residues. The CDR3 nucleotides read TGTGCCAGCAGCTTACAGGGGGCGGGCGATACGCAGTATTTT. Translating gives CASSLQGAGDTQYF.

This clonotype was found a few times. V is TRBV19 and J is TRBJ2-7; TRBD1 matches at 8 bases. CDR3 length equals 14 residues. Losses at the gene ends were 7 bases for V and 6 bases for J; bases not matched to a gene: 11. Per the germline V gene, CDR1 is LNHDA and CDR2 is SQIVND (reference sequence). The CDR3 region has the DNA TGTGCCAGTACCGCGAGGTCAGGGGGCCGCGAGCAGTACTTC. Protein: CASTARSGGREQYF.

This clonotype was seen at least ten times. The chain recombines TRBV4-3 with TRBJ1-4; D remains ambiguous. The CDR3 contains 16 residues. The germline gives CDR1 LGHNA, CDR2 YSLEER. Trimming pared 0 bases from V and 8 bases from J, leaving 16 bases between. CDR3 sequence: CASSQEWVRRFEKLFF. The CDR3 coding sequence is TGCGCCAGCAGCCAAGAATGGGTTAGGCGCTTCGAAAAACTGTTTTTT.

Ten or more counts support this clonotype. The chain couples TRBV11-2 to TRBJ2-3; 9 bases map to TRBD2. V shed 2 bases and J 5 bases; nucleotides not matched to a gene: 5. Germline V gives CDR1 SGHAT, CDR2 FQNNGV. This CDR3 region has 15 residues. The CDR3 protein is CASSLRRGGRDTQYF. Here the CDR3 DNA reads TGTGCCAGCAGCTTAAGGCGGGGGGGCCGAGATACGCAGTATTTT.

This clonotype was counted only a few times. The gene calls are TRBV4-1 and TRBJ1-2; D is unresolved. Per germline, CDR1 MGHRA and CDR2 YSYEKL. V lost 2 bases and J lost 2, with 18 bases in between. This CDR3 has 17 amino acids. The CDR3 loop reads CASSQSPTRSSNYGYTF. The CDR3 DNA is TGCGCCAGCAGCCAAAGCCCTACCCGTAGCTCGAACTATGGCTACACCTTC.

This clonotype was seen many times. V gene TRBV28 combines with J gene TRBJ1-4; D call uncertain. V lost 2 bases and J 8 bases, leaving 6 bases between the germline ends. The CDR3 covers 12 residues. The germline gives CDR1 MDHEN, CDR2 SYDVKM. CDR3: CASSLENEKLFF. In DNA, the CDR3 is TGTGCCAGCAGTTTAGAAAACGAAAAACTGTTTTTT. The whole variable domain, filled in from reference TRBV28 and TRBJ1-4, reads DVKVTQSSRYLVKRTGEKVFLECVQDMDHENMFWYRQDPGLGLRLIYFSYDVKMKEKGDIPEGYSVSREKKERFSLILESASTNQTSMYLCASSLENEKLFFGSGTQLSVL.

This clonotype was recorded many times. CDR3 region: CASRQLNPSTDTQYF. The CDR3 DNA is TGTGCCAGCAGACAACTTAATCCTAGCACAGATACGCAGTATTTT. This chain links TRBV6-6 with TRBJ2-3; no clear D. Germline lookup yields CDR1 MNHNY and CDR2 SVGAGI (reference sequence). V dropped 6 bases and J dropped 0 bases, with 13 bases sitting between them. The CDR3 has 15 residues.